These 15 T cell receptor beta chains were all obtained from the same sample, sequenced in a study of blood T cell repertoires in COVID-19. Assay: immunoSEQ multiplex PCR; the TCRdb copy retains only in-frame clones and omits some. The sample includes over 120,000 clones, around 83% of them seen just once. Sequencing input: peripheral blood. The receptors originated from a woman older than 75 with acute or convalescent COVID-19.

The chain employs TRBV29-1 and TRBJ1-5; D not resolved. Looked up from germline, CDR1 is SQVTM and CDR2 is ANQGSEA. The germline V and J ends were trimmed by 6 bases and 3 bases, with 12 bases remaining between them. The length of the CDR3 is 13 residues. Here the CDR3 DNA reads TGCAGCGTCGCCCCGGGTCCCAATCAGCCCCAGCATTTT. Protein: CSVAPGPNQPQHF.

The chain is built from TRBV7-6 and TRBJ2-3; weak D call: TRBD1 (6 bases). The V end lost 7 bases, the J end lost 4 bases, and 18 bases lay between the germline ends. CDR1 and CDR2 from the germline V gene are SGHVS and FNYEAQ. The CDR3 has 15 amino acids. The CDR3 DNA reads as TGTGCCAGCACCTTGGGGGCAGGTCTCTCAGATACGCAGTATTTT. Its translation: CASTLGAGLSDTQYF.

This clone was counted only a few times. The chain has TRBV27 and TRBJ2-1; 7 nucleotides align to TRBD1. V dropped 4 bases and J dropped 4; count of bases not matched to a gene: 10. In germline, CDR1 is MNHEY, CDR2 SMNVEV (reference sequence). The CDR3 runs to 16 residues. CDR3 coding DNA: TGTGCCAGCAGTTCCTTCAAGGGACAGATATACAATGAGCAGTTCTTC. Translation gives CASSSFKGQIYNEQFF.

This clone was counted a single time. The chain links TRBV19 to TRBJ1-1; D might be TRBD1 (5 bases). The CDR3 length is 14 residues. V was clipped by 3 bases and J by 3 bases, with 11 bases between them. Germline-derived CDR1 and CDR2 are LNHDA and SQIVND (reference sequence). This CDR3 is CASSIQGRHTEAFF. CDR3 bases: TGTGCCAGTAGTATTCAGGGAAGACACACTGAAGCTTTCTTT.

The J gene is TRBJ1-5, the V gene TRBV7-2, with D hard to call. The V end lost 4 bases, the J end lost 7 bases, and 14 bases lay between the germline ends. CDR1 and CDR2 (germline): SGHTA, FQGNSA. The CDR3 runs to 14 residues. In DNA form, the CDR3 reads TGTGCCAGCAGCTCACAGCTGGCATCCCAGCCCCAGCATTTT. This encodes CASSSQLASQPQHF.

The CDR3: CASSVDSSGRVGIQYF. CDR3 sequence (DNA): TGTGCCAGCAGCGTCGATTCGTCGGGCAGGGTAGGCATTCAGTACTTC. The chain has TRBV9 and TRBJ2-4; a possible D gene is TRBD1 (5 bases). Germline V gene sequence: CDR1 SGDLS, CDR2 YYNGEE. Trimming took 2 bases from V and 9 from J, leaving 21 bases between them. The CDR3 totals 16 residues.

CDR3 in amino acids: CATKGATETQYF. As DNA, the CDR3 is TGTGCCACCAAGGGGGCGACAGAGACCCAGTACTTC. The chain uses TRBV6-5 and TRBJ2-5; 7 positions match TRBD1. CDR1 is MNHEY and CDR2 is SVGAGI in the germline V gene. The CDR3 runs 12 residues. Germline trimming cut 10 bases from V and 4 bases from J; bases unmatched to any gene: 6.

This clone has only a few counts. J is TRBJ1-1 and V is TRBV5-1; perhaps TRBD1 as D (5 bases). The V and J ends lost 0 bases and 6 bases respectively, with 15 bases between them. Germline lookup yields CDR1 SGHRS and CDR2 YFSETQ. The CDR3 totals 15 residues. As DNA, the CDR3 is TGCGCCAGCAGCTTGGATCTGAGACAGTCTGCTGAAGCTTTCTTT. This sequence encodes CASSLDLRQSAEAFF.

The rearrangement joins TRBV7-9 to TRBJ1-2, with 12 nucleotides matching TRBD1. The CDR3 spans 18 residues. The V gene end was trimmed by 0 bases and the J gene end by 4 bases; junction bases not matched to a gene: 9. CDR1 is SEHNR and CDR2 is FQNEAQ in the germline V gene (reference sequence). CDR3 DNA sequence: TGTGCCAGCAGCTTAGCGGTTGGGACAGGGGGCATAGGCTATGGCTACACCTTC. This sequence encodes CASSLAVGTGGIGYGYTF.

The genes are TRBV5-5 and TRBJ1-1, with TRBD1 as a possible D gene (5 bases). Germline CDR1 reads SGHKS; CDR2 reads YYEKEE (reference sequence). This CDR3 is 16 amino acids long. The germline V and J ends were trimmed by 4 bases and 2 bases, with 18 bases remaining between them. CDR3 sequence: CASSPRGRGFNTEAFF. The CDR3 nucleotides are TGTGCCAGCAGCCCCCGAGGGCGGGGCTTCAACACTGAAGCTTTCTTT.

Regarding this clone: At one end the junction does not follow the germline gene, possibly because of a read error. The chain couples TRBV15 to TRBJ1-1; 8 bases map to TRBD1. This CDR3 contains 12 residues. Germline CDR1 reads LNHNV; CDR2 reads YYDKDF (reference sequence). The CDR3 sequence is CAARTGFTEAFF. The CDR3 coding sequence is TGTGCCGCCAGGACAGGGTTCACTGAAGCTTTCTTT.

This chain uses TRBV10-3 with TRBJ1-4; 11 nucleotides agree with TRBD1. Trimming removed 6 bases from V and 5 bases from J; junction bases left unmatched: 2. Germline V lookup: CDR1 ENHRY, CDR2 SYGVKD. The CDR3 sequence is 14 residues long. The CDR3 is CAIRGDRGNEKLFF. The CDR3 DNA reads as TGTGCCATCAGGGGGGACAGGGGGAATGAAAAACTGTTTTTT.

J is TRBJ1-3 and V is TRBV19, with TRBD1 matching 12 bases. Germline CDR1 and CDR2: LNHDA and SQIVND (reference sequence). V lost 5 bases, J lost 1 base, and 6 bases stayed unmatched. CDR3 length: 17 amino acids. The CDR3 loop reads CASSGPGQGASGNTIYF. The CDR3 bases are TGTGCCAGTAGTGGACCGGGACAGGGGGCTTCTGGAAACACCATATATTTT.

This rearrangement joins TRBV27 to TRBJ1-5; the D is unclear. V lost 5 bases, J lost 5 bases, and 10 bases lay in between. The V gene's germline CDR1 is MNHEY and CDR2 SMNVEV (reference sequence). This CDR3 comprises 13 residues. DNA of the CDR3: TGTGCCAGCAGTCCCCGGGAATATCAGCCCCAGCATTTT. It yields the protein CASSPREYQPQHF.

CDR3 nucleotides: TGCGCCAGCAGCCAAGGGCCGGGTGAGACCCAGTACTTC. Translation: CASSQGPGETQYF. The V call is TRBV4-3, the J call TRBJ2-5; D unclear. V lost 1 base, J lost 5 bases, and 8 bases lay in between. The V gene's germline CDR1 is LGHNA and CDR2 YSLEER. CDR3 length: 13 amino acids.